The 2 T cell receptor beta chains reported below all come from one sample, sequenced in a study of brain T cells in children with intractable seizures. Libraries were prepared by immunoSEQ multiplex PCR; TCRdb keeps only in-frame clonotypes and omits some of them. This sample has 70,000 to 90,000 clones, with about 92% found just once. Sequencing was performed on peripheral blood, taken at surgery. The receptors stem from a boy younger than two with tuberous sclerosis and intractable seizures.

The rearrangement joins TRBV6-5 to TRBJ2-3; D may be TRBD1 or TRBD2 (5 bases each). Germline V gene sequence: CDR1 MNHEY, CDR2 SVGAGI. V dropped 8 bases and J dropped 0 bases, with 12 bases sitting between them. This CDR3 region has 14 residues. CDR3 in DNA: TGTGCCAGCGGTCTCCGGGACAGCACAGATACGCAGTATTTT. It translates to CASGLRDSTDTQYF.

CDR3: CAWSSGVSGANVLTF. Here the CDR3 DNA reads TGTGCCTGGAGTAGCGGGGTCTCTGGGGCCAACGTCCTGACTTTC. The V call is TRBV30, the J call TRBJ2-6, with 7 positions matching TRBD2. The germline V gene has CDR1 GTSNPN and CDR2 SVGIG (reference sequence). There are 15 residues in the CDR3. V was clipped by 2 bases and J by 0 bases; unmatched bases: 1.